This T cell receptor beta chain was sequenced for a study of blood T cell repertoires in COVID-19. In assigning cohorts, the study relied on participant-reported clinical history. The CDR3 is 13 amino acids. CDR1 LGHDT and CDR2 YNNKEL come from the germline V gene (reference sequence). V shed 10 bases, J shed 10 bases, and the junction held 9 bases outside the gene matches. This clone was seen more than once but under ten times. Sequencing was performed with immunoSEQ multiplex PCR; in TCRdb, only in-frame clones are kept and a portion is missing. The sample holds 300,000 to 450,000 clones; roughly 87% are singletons and the top ten take roughly 1%.

The receptor comes from a woman between 25 and 40 years old who had recovered from COVID-19. V gene TRBV3-1 (or the pseudogene TRBV3-2) combines with J gene TRBJ1-6; TRBD1 agrees at 8 bases. Sample: PBMCs or T cells enriched from blood (not recorded which). DNA for the CDR3: TGTGCCACCGGACAGGGCACTAACTCACCCCTCCACTTT. Encoded protein: CATGQGTNSPLHF.